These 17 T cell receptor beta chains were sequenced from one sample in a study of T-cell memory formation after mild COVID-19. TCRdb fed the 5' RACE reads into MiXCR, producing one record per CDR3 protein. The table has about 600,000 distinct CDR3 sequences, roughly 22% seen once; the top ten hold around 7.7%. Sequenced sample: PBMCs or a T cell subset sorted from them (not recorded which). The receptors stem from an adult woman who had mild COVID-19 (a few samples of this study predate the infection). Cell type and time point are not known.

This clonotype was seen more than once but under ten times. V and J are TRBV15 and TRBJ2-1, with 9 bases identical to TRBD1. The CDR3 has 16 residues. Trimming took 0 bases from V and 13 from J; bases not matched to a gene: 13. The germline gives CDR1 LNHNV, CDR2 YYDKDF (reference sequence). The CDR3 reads CATSRDSGTGLEVQFF. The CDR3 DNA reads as TGTGCCACCAGCAGAGATTCGGGGACAGGGCTTGAGGTTCAGTTCTTC.

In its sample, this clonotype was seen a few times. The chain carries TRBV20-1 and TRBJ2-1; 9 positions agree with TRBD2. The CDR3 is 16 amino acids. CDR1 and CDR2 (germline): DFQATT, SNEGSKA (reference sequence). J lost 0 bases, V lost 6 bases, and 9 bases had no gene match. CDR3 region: CSALERGAISYNEQFF. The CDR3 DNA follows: TGCAGTGCCCTCGAGCGGGGGGCCATCTCCTACAATGAGCAGTTCTTC.

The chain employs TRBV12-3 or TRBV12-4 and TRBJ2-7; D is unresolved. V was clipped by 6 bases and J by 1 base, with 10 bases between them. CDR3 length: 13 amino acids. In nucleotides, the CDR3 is TGTGCCAGCAGCCCAACAAATTCCTACGAGCAGTACTTC. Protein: CASSPTNSYEQYF.

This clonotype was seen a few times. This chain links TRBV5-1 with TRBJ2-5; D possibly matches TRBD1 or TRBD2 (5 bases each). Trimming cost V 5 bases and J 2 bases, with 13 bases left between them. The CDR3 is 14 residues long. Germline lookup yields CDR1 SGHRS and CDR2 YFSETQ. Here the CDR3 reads CASSSGRQQETQYF. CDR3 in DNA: TGCGCCAGCAGTTCGGGACGGCAACAAGAGACCCAGTACTTC.

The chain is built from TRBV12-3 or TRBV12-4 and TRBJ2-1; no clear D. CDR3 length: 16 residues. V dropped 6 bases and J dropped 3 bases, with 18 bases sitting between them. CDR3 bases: TGTGCCAGCAGCCCCTTCAGCTCACCCAGCTACAATGAGCAGTTCTTC. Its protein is CASSPFSSPSYNEQFF.

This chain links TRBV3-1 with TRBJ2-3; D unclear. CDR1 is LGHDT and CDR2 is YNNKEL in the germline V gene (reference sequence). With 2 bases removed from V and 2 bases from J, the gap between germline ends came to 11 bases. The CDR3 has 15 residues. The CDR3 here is CASSQNPSVTDTQYF. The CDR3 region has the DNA TGTGCCAGCAGCCAAAATCCTTCTGTCACAGATACGCAGTATTTT.

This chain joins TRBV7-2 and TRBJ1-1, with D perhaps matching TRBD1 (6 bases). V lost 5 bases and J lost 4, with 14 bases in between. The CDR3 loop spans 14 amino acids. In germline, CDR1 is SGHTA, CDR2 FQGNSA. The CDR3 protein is CASSTDRRFTEAFF. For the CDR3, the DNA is TGTGCCAGCAGCACCGACAGGCGGTTCACTGAAGCTTTCTTT. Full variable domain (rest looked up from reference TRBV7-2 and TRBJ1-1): GAGVSQSPSNKVTEKGKDVELRCDPISGHTALYWYRQSLGQGLEFLIYFQGNSAPDKSGLPSDRFSAERTGGSVSTLTIQRTQQEDSAVYLCASSTDRRFTEAFFGQGTRLTVV.

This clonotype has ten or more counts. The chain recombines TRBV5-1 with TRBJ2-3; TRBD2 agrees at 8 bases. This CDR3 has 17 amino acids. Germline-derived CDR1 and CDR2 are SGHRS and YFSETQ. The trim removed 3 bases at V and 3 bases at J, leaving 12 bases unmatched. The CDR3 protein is CASSWQSGRSLTDTQYF. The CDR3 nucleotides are TGCGCCAGCAGCTGGCAGAGCGGGAGAAGTTTGACAGATACGCAGTATTTT.

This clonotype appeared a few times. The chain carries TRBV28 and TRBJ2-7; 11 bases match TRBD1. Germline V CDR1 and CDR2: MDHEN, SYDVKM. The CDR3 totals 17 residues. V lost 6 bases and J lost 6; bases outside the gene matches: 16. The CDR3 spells CASRKITDRGRLGEQYF. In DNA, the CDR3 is TGTGCCAGCAGGAAAATCACGGACAGGGGGCGACTTGGCGAGCAGTACTTC. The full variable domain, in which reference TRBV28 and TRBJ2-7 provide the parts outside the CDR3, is DVKVTQSSRYLVKRTGEKVFLECVQDMDHENMFWYRQDPGLGLRLIYFSYDVKMKEKGDIPEGYSVSREKKERFSLILESASTNQTSMYLCASRKITDRGRLGEQYFGPGTRLTVT.

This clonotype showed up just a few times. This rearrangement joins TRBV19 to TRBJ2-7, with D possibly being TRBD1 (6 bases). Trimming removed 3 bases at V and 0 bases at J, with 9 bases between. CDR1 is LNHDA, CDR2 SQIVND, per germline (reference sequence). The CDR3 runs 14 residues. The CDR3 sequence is CASSMVGGSYEQYF. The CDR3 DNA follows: TGTGCCAGTAGTATGGTAGGGGGCTCCTACGAGCAGTACTTC.

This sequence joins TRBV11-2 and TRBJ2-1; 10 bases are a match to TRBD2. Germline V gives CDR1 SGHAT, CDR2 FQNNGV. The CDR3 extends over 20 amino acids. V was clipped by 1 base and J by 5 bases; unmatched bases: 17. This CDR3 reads CASSLVVSGGILHFNNEQFF. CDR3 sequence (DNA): TGTGCCAGCAGCTTAGTTGTTAGCGGGGGGATTCTCCACTTTAACAATGAGCAGTTCTTC. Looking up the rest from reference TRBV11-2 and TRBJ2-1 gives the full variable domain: EAGVAQSPRYKIIEKRQSVAFWCNPISGHATLYWYQQILGQGPKLLIQFQNNGVVDDSQLPKDRFSAERLKGVDSTLKIQPAKLEDSAVYLCASSLVVSGGILHFNNEQFFGPGTRLTVL.

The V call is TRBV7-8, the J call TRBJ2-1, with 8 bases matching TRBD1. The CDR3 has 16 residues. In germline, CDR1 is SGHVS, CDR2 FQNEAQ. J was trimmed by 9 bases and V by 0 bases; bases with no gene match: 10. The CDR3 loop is CASSLAYTTGDLEQFF. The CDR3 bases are TGTGCCAGCAGCTTAGCTTACACGACAGGGGACCTTGAGCAGTTCTTC. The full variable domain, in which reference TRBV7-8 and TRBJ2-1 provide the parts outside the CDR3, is GAGVSQSPRYKVAKRGQDVALRCDPISGHVSLFWYQQALGQGPEFLTYFQNEAQLDKSGLPSDRFFAERPEGSVSTLKIQRTQQEDSAVYLCASSLAYTTGDLEQFFGPGTRLTVL.

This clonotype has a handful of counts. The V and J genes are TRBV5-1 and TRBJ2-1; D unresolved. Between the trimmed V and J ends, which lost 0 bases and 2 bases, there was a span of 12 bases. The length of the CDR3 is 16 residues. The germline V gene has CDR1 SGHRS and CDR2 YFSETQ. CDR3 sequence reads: CASSLGPVSTYNEQFF. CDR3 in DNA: TGCGCCAGCAGCTTGGGTCCGGTATCCACCTACAATGAGCAGTTCTTC.

The CDR3 DNA reads as TGTGCCAGCAGCTTCGAGACTAGCGGTCCCCCGCAGTATTTT. Translation: CASSFETSGPPQYF. The chain joins TRBV7-9 to TRBJ2-3, with 9 nucleotides matching TRBD2. Per the germline V gene, CDR1 is SEHNR and CDR2 is FQNEAQ (reference sequence). The J segment lost 10 bases and the V segment lost 3 bases, leaving 8 bases of the junction unmatched. The length of the CDR3 is 14 residues.

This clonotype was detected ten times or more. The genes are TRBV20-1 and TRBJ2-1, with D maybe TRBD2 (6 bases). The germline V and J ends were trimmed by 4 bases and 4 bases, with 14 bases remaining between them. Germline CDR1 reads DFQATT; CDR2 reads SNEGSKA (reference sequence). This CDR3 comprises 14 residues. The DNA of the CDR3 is TGCAGTGCTAATAAGGGACTTCGATACAATGAGCAGTTCTTC. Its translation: CSANKGLRYNEQFF.

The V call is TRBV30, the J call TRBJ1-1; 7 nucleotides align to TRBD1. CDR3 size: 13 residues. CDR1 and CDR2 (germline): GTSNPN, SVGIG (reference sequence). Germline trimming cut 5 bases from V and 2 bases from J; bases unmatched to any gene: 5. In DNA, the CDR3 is TGTGCCTGGGAGAGGACAGGTAACACTGAAGCTTTCTTT. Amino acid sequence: CAWERTGNTEAFF.

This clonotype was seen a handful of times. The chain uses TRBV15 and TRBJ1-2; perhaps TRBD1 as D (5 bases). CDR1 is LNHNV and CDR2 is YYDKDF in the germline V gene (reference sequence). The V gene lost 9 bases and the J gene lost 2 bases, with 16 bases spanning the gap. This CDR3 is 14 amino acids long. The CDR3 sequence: CATSRGRANYGYTF. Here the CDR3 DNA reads TGTGCCACTTCTAGGGGCAGGGCCAACTATGGCTACACCTTC.